This T cell receptor beta chain was sequenced during a study of T-cell memory formation after mild COVID-19. TCRdb re-derived calls from the 5' RACE reads in MiXCR, one entry per CDR3 protein. The data show 250,000 to 350,000 distinct CDR3 sequences, with around 15% seen just once and about 23% held by the top ten. Germline V gives CDR1 SGHDT, CDR2 YYEEEE. V lost 6 bases, J lost 7 bases, and 19 bases lay in between. The CDR3 consists of 14 residues. Study conclusions and caveats: Among CD4+ contracting clones, most were CM and EM, and CD8+ ones EMRA.

For this clonotype: Its antigen is as yet unknown.

Sequences were obtained from PBMCs or a T cell subset sorted from them (not recorded which). This rearrangement joins TRBV5-6 to TRBJ2-5, with TRBD2 as a possible D gene (7 bases). The clonotype originates from a young man who had mild COVID-19 (a few samples of this study predate the infection). Cell type and time point are not known. The CDR3 DNA reads as TGTGCCAGCACTATGGGGGGGGGCCGACGGACCCAGTACTTC. It codes for CASTMGGGRRTQYF. Full variable domain (missing parts from reference TRBV5-6 and TRBJ2-5): DAGVTQSPTHLIKTRGQQVTLRCSPKSGHDTVSWYQQALGQGPQFIFQYYEEEERQRGNFPDRFSGHQFPNYSSELNVNALLLGDSALYLCASTMGGGRRTQYFGPGTRLLVL.